The 26 T cell receptor beta chains reported below all come from one sample, sequenced in a study of blood T cell repertoires in COVID-19. Assay used: immunoSEQ multiplex PCR; TCRdb lists only in-frame clones, some missing. This table has 88,000 or so clones, roughly 80% appearing once. Sequencing was carried out using peripheral blood. These receptors were collected from a man in his sixties with acute or convalescent COVID-19.

The rearrangement uses TRBV18 and TRBJ2-7; a possible D gene is TRBD2 (5 bases). This CDR3 spans 14 amino acids. V dropped 3 bases and J dropped 9 bases, with 18 bases sitting between them. Germline CDR1 and CDR2: KGHSH and LQKENI. CDR3 in amino acids: CASSPSAGLDAQYF. CDR3 bases: TGTGCCAGCTCACCTAGCGCAGGCCTGGACGCGCAGTACTTC.

The chain combines TRBV15 with TRBJ1-1; TRBD1 might be the D (5 bases). V was cut by 1 base and J by 5 bases, with 11 bases left in between. The CDR3 totals 14 residues. Germline lookup yields CDR1 LNHNV and CDR2 YYDKDF (reference sequence). The CDR3 DNA sequence: TGTGCCACCAGCAGAGGTCCAGGGAGGACTGAAGCTTTCTTT. Translated: CATSRGPGRTEAFF.

This chain uses TRBV5-4 with TRBJ2-3; D is uncertain. Germline loops: CDR1 SGHNT, CDR2 YYREEE (reference sequence). The CDR3 sequence is 14 residues long. Deletions cut 0 bases from V and 0 bases from J, with 5 bases between. The CDR3 reads CASSLERSTDTQYF. Written as DNA, the CDR3 is TGTGCCAGCAGCTTGGAGAGAAGCACAGATACGCAGTATTTT.

The CDR3 loop reads CASSFSPPSDTQYF. CDR3 DNA sequence: TGTGCCAGCAGCTTTAGCCCCCCCAGTGATACGCAGTATTTT. V and J are TRBV7-3 and TRBJ2-3; D gene ambiguous. The CDR3 consists of 14 residues. Germline assignment: CDR1 SGHTA and CDR2 FQGTGA. Trimming cost V 3 bases and J 6 bases, with 13 bases left between them.

The chain has TRBV19 and TRBJ1-5; the D is unclear. CDR3 length: 16 amino acids. The germline V gene encodes CDR1 LNHDA and CDR2 SQIVND (reference sequence). V was shortened by 5 bases and J by 3 bases, with 17 bases between the two germline ends. The CDR3 DNA sequence: TGTGCCAGTAGTCCGAGTCGGGGATCCGACAATCAGCCCCAGCATTTT. This gives the protein CASSPSRGSDNQPQHF.

J is TRBJ2-1 and V is TRBV5-1; D is uncertain. Germline CDR1 and CDR2: SGHRS and YFSETQ. V lost 2 bases, J lost 0 bases, and 12 bases lay in between. CDR3 length: 16 amino acids. DNA for the CDR3: TGCGCCAGCAGCTTCCTAGGCCTTAGCTCCTACAATGAGCAGTTCTTC. Protein sequence: CASSFLGLSSYNEQFF.

J is TRBJ1-2 and V is TRBV6-2 or TRBV6-3; D gene ambiguous. Looked up from germline, CDR1 is MNHEY and CDR2 is SVGEGT. The CDR3 contains 14 residues. V lost 2 bases to trimming and J lost 2 bases, with 9 bases between them. The CDR3 nucleotides read TGTGCCAGCAGTTACAACAGCATCAACTATGGCTACACCTTC. It specifies CASSYNSINYGYTF.

V and J are TRBV15 and TRBJ2-5; D is perhaps TRBD1 (6 bases). CDR3 length: 14 residues. V gave up 5 bases and J gave up 5 bases, with 15 bases separating them. Germline V CDR1 and CDR2: LNHNV, YYDKDF (reference sequence). CDR3 in DNA: TGTGCCACCAGCTCAGGGGCAGGGCGCGAGACCCAGTACTTC. Translation gives CATSSGAGRETQYF.

J is TRBJ2-1 and V is TRBV10-3; D call uncertain. The germline CDR1 and CDR2 sequences are ENHRY and SYGVKD. The V end was cut by 6 bases, the J end by 3 bases, with 15 bases between. CDR3 length: 15 residues. The CDR3 protein is CAISPLREFYNEQFF. CDR3 DNA sequence: TGTGCCATCAGCCCGCTCCGAGAATTCTACAATGAGCAGTTCTTC.

The chain couples TRBV7-9 to TRBJ1-2, with 9 bases fitting TRBD1. The J segment lost 4 bases and the V segment lost 5 bases, leaving 11 bases of the junction unmatched. Germline loops: CDR1 SEHNR, CDR2 FQNEAQ (reference sequence). The CDR3 sequence is 16 residues long. In nucleotides, the CDR3 is TGTGCCAGCAGCGTCTACCCGCGGACAGGGGCCTATGGCTACACCTTC. This codes for CASSVYPRTGAYGYTF.

The V gene is TRBV27, the J gene TRBJ2-2; 8 positions match TRBD2. With 6 bases clipped from V and 6 bases from J, the junction kept 6 bases outside the gene matches. CDR1 is MNHEY and CDR2 is SMNVEV in the germline V gene (reference sequence). This CDR3 is built from 14 residues. The DNA for the CDR3 is TGTGCCAGCAGAATAGCGGGATTGGCCGGGGAGCTGTTTTTT. It is translated as CASRIAGLAGELFF.

This clone was seen a handful of times. This chain uses TRBV6-5 with TRBJ1-2; tentative D call: TRBD1 (6 bases). Germline V gives CDR1 MNHEY, CDR2 SVGAGI. The CDR3 runs to 13 residues. The ends were cut back, 2 bases at V and 4 bases at J, with 8 bases in the middle. CDR3 bases: TGTGCCAGCAGTTACGGACAGTTCTATGGCTACACCTTC. Its translation: CASSYGQFYGYTF.

This rearrangement joins TRBV24-1 to TRBJ1-5; D is undetermined. Per germline, CDR1 KGHDR and CDR2 SFDVKD. The CDR3 sequence is 17 residues long. Trimming stripped 3 bases from V and 0 bases from J, with 14 bases between. CDR3 sequence reads: CATSDQRSEYSNQPQHF. CDR3 coding DNA: TGTGCCACCAGTGATCAGCGGTCGGAATATAGCAATCAGCCCCAGCATTTT.

This sequence joins TRBV5-1 and TRBJ2-2; 8 nucleotides align to TRBD1. The CDR3 has 15 residues. V shed 1 base, J shed 3 bases, and the junction held 2 bases outside the gene matches. The V gene's germline CDR1 is SGHRS and CDR2 YFSETQ. CDR3 amino acids: CASSLHRGDTGELFF. Here the CDR3 DNA reads TGCGCCAGCAGCTTGCACAGGGGGGACACCGGGGAGCTGTTTTTT.

The CDR3, as DNA: TGTGCCAGCAGTTTATCGGGGGGGGCAAACACTGAAGCTTTCTTT. Translating gives CASSLSGGANTEAFF. The V call is TRBV27, the J call TRBJ1-1, with a possible D match to TRBD1 (6 bases). V dropped 0 bases and J dropped 2 bases, with 10 bases sitting between them. The CDR3 loop spans 15 amino acids. The germline gives CDR1 MNHEY, CDR2 SMNVEV (reference sequence).

The chain has TRBV19 and TRBJ1-5, with 10 bases aligning to TRBD1. Germline trimming cut 0 bases from V and 4 bases from J; bases unmatched to any gene: 9. The germline gives CDR1 LNHDA, CDR2 SQIVND (reference sequence). The CDR3 spans 18 residues. CDR3 loop: CASSIDRDRGRLNQPQHF. The CDR3 DNA reads TGTGCCAGTAGTATAGATCGGGACAGGGGCAGGCTGAATCAGCCCCAGCATTTT. The full variable domain, its missing parts supplied by reference TRBV19 and TRBJ1-5, is DGGITQSPKYLFRKEGQNVTLSCEQNLNHDAMYWYRQDPGQGLRLIYYSQIVNDFQKGDIAEGYSVSREKKESFPLTVTSAQKNPTAFYLCASSIDRDRGRLNQPQHFGDGTRLSIL.

V gene TRBV19 combines with J gene TRBJ1-1; possible D gene TRBD1, 6 bases. CDR1 is LNHDA and CDR2 is SQIVND in the germline V gene (reference sequence). CDR3 length: 15 amino acids. V was cut by 4 bases and J by 4 bases, with 16 bases left in between. DNA for the CDR3: TGTGCCAGTAGTAGGGGGGCCCCGGGGGGCACTGAAGCTTTCTTT. Translation: CASSRGAPGGTEAFF.

The chain uses TRBV28 and TRBJ2-7; 7 bases are a match to TRBD2. The junction had 10 bases not matched to a gene; V was cut back by 5 bases and J by 6 bases. This CDR3 contains 14 residues. Germline V lookup: CDR1 MDHEN, CDR2 SYDVKM. DNA of the CDR3: TGTGCCAGCAGTCCACTCCGGGAGGTTACCGAGCAGTACTTC. This encodes CASSPLREVTEQYF.

The gene calls are TRBV3-1 (or the pseudogene TRBV3-2) and TRBJ2-3; 9 positions match TRBD1. Germline CDR1 and CDR2: LGHDT and YNNKEL (reference sequence). J lost 4 bases, V lost 6 bases, and 5 bases had no gene match. The CDR3 sequence is 14 residues long. This CDR3 is CASRRTGVADTQYF. CDR3 bases: TGTGCCAGCAGGCGGACAGGGGTAGCAGATACGCAGTATTTT.

This clone has only a few counts. The chain combines TRBV3-1 (or the pseudogene TRBV3-2) with TRBJ2-2; no firm D call. The germline CDR1 and CDR2 sequences are LGHDT and YNNKEL (reference sequence). The length of the CDR3 is 16 residues. Deletions cut 1 base from V and 4 bases from J, with 13 bases between. The CDR3 sequence: CASSQAERKLTGELFF. The CDR3 coding sequence is TGTGCCAGCAGCCAAGCTGAGCGTAAACTCACCGGGGAGCTGTTTTTT.

V usage is TRBV7-9 and J usage is TRBJ2-1, with D possibly TRBD2 on 6 matching bases. CDR3 length equals 12 residues. The ends were cut back, 1 base at V and 15 bases at J, with 13 bases in the middle. CDR1 and CDR2 (germline): SEHNR, FQNEAQ (reference sequence). The CDR3 nucleotides read TGTGCCAGCAGCTTAGTGGGGACTCTTCCGTTCTTC. Encoded protein: CASSLVGTLPFF. The full variable domain, its missing parts supplied by reference TRBV7-9 and TRBJ2-1, is DTGVSQNPRHKITKRGQNVTFRCDPISEHNRLYWYRQTLGQGPEFLTYFQNEAQLEKSRLLSDRFSAERPKGSFSTLEIQRTEQGDSAMYLCASSLVGTLPFFGPGTRLTVL.

CDR3: CASSLVPGTVPYF. The CDR3 DNA reads as TGTGCCAGCAGCTTAGTGCCCGGGACAGTCCCATATTTT. The V call is TRBV7-2, the J call TRBJ2-3; 7 nucleotides agree with TRBD1. The germline gives CDR1 SGHTA, CDR2 FQGNSA. The CDR3 is made up of 13 amino acids. Losses at the gene ends were 1 base for V and 15 bases for J; bases not matched to a gene: 10.

The chain joins TRBV28 to TRBJ2-1, with 8 positions matching TRBD2. The germline CDR1 and CDR2 sequences are MDHEN and SYDVKM. J gave up 2 bases and V 3 bases, and 12 bases lay outside the gene matches. This CDR3 contains 18 residues. CDR3 amino acids: CASSFTRGLAGPYNEQFF. Here the CDR3 DNA reads TGTGCCAGCAGTTTCACACGTGGATTAGCGGGACCCTACAATGAGCAGTTCTTC.

This rearrangement joins TRBV6-5 to TRBJ1-1; the match to TRBD1 covers 8 bases. Germline values: CDR1 MNHEY, CDR2 SVGAGI. V lost 5 bases to trimming and J lost 4 bases; unmatched junction nucleotides: 6. The CDR3 spans 14 residues. Here the CDR3 DNA reads TGTGCCAGCAGTCACAGGGGGAAGGCCACTGAAGCTTTCTTT. Its translation: CASSHRGKATEAFF.

In DNA form, the CDR3 reads TGTGCCAGCAGCTTGGGTCCTAATACTTACAATGAGCAGTTCTTC. This translates into CASSLGPNTYNEQFF. The chain links TRBV5-6 to TRBJ2-1; D ambiguous. Trimming took off 0 bases at V and 4 bases at J, with 11 bases between the two ends. CDR1 and CDR2 (germline): SGHDT, YYEEEE. The CDR3 consists of 15 residues.

The chain recombines TRBV29-1 with TRBJ2-3, with D possibly TRBD2 on 6 matching bases. The germline V gene encodes CDR1 SQVTM and CDR2 ANQGSEA. Between the trimmed V and J ends, which lost 4 bases and 2 bases, there was a span of 10 bases. CDR3 length equals 13 residues. CDR3 residues: CSVVRGITDTQYF. DNA of the CDR3: TGCAGCGTTGTGCGCGGGATCACAGATACGCAGTATTTT.